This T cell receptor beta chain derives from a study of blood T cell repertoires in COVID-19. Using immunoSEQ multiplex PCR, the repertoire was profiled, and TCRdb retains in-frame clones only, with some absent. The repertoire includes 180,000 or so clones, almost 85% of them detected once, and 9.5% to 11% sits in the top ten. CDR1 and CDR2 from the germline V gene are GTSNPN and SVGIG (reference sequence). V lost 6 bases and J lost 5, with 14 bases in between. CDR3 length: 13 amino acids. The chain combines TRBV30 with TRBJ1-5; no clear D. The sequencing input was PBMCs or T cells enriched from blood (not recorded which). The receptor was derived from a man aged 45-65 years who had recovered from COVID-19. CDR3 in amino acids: CACSHGGYQPQHF. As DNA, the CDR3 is TGTGCCTGTTCCCACGGCGGTTATCAGCCCCAGCATTTT.